This T cell receptor beta chain stems from a study of blood T cell repertoires in COVID-19. Germline V CDR1 and CDR2: LGHDT, YNNKEL (reference sequence). The length of the CDR3 is 14 residues. V gave up 1 base and J gave up 10 bases; unmatched junction bases: 6. Some clones are missing from TCRdb's copy, which holds only in-frame ones; the method was immunoSEQ multiplex PCR. The sample has 170,000 or so clones; roughly 78% are singletons. V usage is TRBV3-1 (or the pseudogene TRBV3-2) and J usage is TRBJ2-1, with 8 bases aligning to TRBD1. This sequence originates from a man between 65 and 85 years old with active or convalescent COVID-19. The sample taken for sequencing was peripheral blood. Written as DNA, the CDR3 is TGTGCCAGCAGCCAAGGGGGACAGGTCGAGGAGCAGTTCTTC. Its protein is CASSQGGQVEEQFF.